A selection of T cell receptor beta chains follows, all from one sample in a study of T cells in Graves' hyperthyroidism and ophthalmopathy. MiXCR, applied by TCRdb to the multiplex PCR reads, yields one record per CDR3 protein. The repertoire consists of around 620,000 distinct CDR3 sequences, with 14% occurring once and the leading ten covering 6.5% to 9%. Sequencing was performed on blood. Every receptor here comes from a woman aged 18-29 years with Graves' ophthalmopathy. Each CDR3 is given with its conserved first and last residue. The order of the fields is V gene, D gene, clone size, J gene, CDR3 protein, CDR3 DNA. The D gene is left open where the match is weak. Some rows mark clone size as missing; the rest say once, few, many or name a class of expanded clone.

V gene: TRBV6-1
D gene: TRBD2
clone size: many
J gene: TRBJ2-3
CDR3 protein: CASSKSTAGGTDTQYF
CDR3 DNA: TGTGCCAGCAGTAAATCGACGGCGGGAGGAACAGATACGCAGTATTTT

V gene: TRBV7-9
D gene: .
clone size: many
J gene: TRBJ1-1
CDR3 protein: CASSLFRRRRMGNTEAFF
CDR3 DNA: TGTGCCAGCAGCTTATTCCGTCGGCGGCGTATGGGGAACACTGAAGCTTTCTTT

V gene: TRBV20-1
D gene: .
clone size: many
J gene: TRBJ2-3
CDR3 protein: CSASRTLRTGYTDTQYF
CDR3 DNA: TGCAGTGCTAGCCGAACGCTGAGAACAGGATACACAGATACGCAGTATTTT

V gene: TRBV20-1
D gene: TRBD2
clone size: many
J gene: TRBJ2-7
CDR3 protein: CSARDLAGGSYEQYF
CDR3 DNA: TGCAGTGCTAGAGATCTAGCGGGGGGCTCGTACGAGCAGTACTTC

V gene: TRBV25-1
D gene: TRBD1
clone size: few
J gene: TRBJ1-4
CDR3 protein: CASSEYTGVGEKLFF
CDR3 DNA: TGTGCCAGCAGTGAATATACAGGGGTAGGGGAAAAACTGTTTTTT

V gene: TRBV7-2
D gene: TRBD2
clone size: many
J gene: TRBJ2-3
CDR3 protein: CASSRRTSGTTDTQYF
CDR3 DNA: TGTGCCAGCAGCCGCCGTACTAGCGGGACAACAGATACGCAGTATTTT

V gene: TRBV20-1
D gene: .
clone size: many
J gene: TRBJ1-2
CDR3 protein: CSAGAGGHGYGYTF
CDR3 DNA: TGCAGTGCTGGGGCGGGGGGGCATGGCTATGGCTACACCTTC

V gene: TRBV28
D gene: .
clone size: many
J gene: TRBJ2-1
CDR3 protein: CASSLSPRPRSYNEQFF
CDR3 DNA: TGTGCCAGCAGTTTATCACCAAGGCCCCGCTCCTACAATGAGCAGTTCTTC

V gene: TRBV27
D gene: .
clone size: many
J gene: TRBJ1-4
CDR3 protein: CASRPPRGALFF
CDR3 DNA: TGTGCCAGCAGACCGCCGCGAGGTGCCCTGTTTTTT

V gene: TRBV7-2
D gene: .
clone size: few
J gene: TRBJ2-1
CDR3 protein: CASSPRVWSEQFF
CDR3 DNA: TGTGCCAGCAGCCCCAGGGTTTGGAGTGAGCAGTTCTTC

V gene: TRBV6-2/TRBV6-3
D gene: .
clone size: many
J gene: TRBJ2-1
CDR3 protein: CASSYRTGRHEQFF
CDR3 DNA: TGTGCCAGCAGTTATCGTACGGGTAGGCATGAGCAGTTCTTC

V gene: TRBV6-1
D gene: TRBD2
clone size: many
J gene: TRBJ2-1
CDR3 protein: CASSLSGVAYNEQFF
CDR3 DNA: TGTGCCAGCAGCTTAAGCGGGGTGGCCTACAATGAGCAGTTCTTC

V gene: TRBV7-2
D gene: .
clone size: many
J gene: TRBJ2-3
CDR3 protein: CASSNTGSTDTQYF
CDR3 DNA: TGTGCCAGCAGCAATACAGGGAGCACAGATACGCAGTATTTT

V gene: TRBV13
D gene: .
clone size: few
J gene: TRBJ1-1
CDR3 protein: CASSVSTVYTEVFF
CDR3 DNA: TGTGCCAGCAGCGTATCGACAGTTTACACTGAAGTTTTCTTT

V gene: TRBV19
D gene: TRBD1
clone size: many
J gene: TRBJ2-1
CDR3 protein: CASSRGTEYYNEQFF
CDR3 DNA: TGTGCCAGTAGCCGTGGGACAGAATACTACAATGAGCAGTTCTTC

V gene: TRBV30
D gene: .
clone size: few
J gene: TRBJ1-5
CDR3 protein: CAWSVKGLNQPQHF
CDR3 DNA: TGTGCCTGGAGTGTTAAGGGGCTAAATCAGCCCCAGCATTTT

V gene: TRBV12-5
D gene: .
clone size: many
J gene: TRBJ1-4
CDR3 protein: CASGSPDSNEKLFF
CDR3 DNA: TGTGCTAGTGGTTCGCCGGACAGTAATGAAAAACTGTTTTTT

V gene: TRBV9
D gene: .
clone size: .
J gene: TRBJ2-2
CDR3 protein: CASSPRRAASTGELFF
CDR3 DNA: TGTGCCAGCAGCCCCCGCCGGGCCGCTAGCACCGGGGAGCTGTTTTTT

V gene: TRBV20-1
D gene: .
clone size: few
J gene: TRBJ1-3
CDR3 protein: CSARGVSSGNTIYF
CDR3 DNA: TGCAGTGCTAGAGGAGTGAGCTCTGGAAACACCATATATTTT

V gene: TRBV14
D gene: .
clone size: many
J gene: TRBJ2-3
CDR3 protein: CASSQDVLAYTQYF
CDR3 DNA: TGTGCCAGCAGCCAAGATGTGTTAGCGTATACGCAGTATTTT

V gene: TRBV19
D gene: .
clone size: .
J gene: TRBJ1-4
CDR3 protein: CASSIDGGRAPGEKLFF
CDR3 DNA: TGTGCCAGTAGTATAGACGGCGGTAGGGCCCCTGGAGAAAAACTGTTTTTT

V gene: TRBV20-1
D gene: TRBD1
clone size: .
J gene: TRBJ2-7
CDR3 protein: CSANTTGTGGFYEQYF
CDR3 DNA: TGCAGTGCTAATACCACCGGGACAGGGGGCTTCTACGAGCAGTACTTC

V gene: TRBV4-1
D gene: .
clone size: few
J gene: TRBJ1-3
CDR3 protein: CASSQETGSDGTIYF
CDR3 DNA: TGCGCCAGCAGCCAAGAGACAGGATCGGACGGCACCATATATTTT